These T cell receptor beta chains were read from a single sample in a study of vaccination effects on CD4 cells after COVID-19. TCRdb's copy holds only in-frame clones and misses some; the assay was immunoSEQ multiplex PCR. The table shows about 14,000 clones, with about two thirds occurring only once. These TCRs are of unknown antigen specificity. The starting material was CD4+ T cells from PBMCs cultured with SARS-CoV-2 spike peptides, obtained after COVID-19 vaccination. The source of these receptors is a human donor who received a COVID-19 vaccine. The CDR3 runs from the conserved cysteine through the conserved F or W. A D gene is named only where the DNA matches it firmly. Size tells how often a clone was seen (once, few, many) or the class of an expanded clone, and some rows leave it out.

v_gene	abundance	j_gene	d_gene	len	CDR3aa	CDR3nt
TRBV2	-	TRBJ2-5	TRBD1	14	CASRGTGGGETQYF	TGTGCCAGCAGGGGGACAGGGGGCGGCGAGACCCAGTACTTC
TRBV3-1/TRBV3-2	-	TRBJ2-2	TRBD1	15	CASSYGQGVSGELFF	TGTGCCAGCAGCTACGGACAGGGGGTCTCCGGGGAGCTGTTTTTT
TRBV27	-	TRBJ2-7	-	13	CASSFPSSDEQYF	TGTGCCAGCAGTTTCCCCTCTAGCGACGAGCAGTACTTC
TRBV30	once	TRBJ1-4	TRBD1	15	CAWSVFNRGWEKLFF	TGTGCCTGGAGTGTATTTAACAGGGGATGGGAAAAACTGTTTTTT
TRBV28	-	TRBJ1-1	-	16	CASSLFRASMNTEAFF	TGTGCCAGCAGTTTATTCCGGGCCTCAATGAACACTGAAGCTTTCTTT
TRBV28	-	TRBJ2-1	TRBD1	14	CATYSGGVYNEQFF	TGTGCCACCTATTCAGGGGGCGTTTACAATGAGCAGTTCTTC
TRBV7-8	medium-sized	TRBJ2-1	-	19	CASSLVGREGALGGNEQFF	TGTGCCAGCAGCTTAGTCGGCAGGGAGGGCGCTTTAGGGGGCAATGAGCAGTTCTTC
TRBV18	-	TRBJ1-1	-	15	CASSPETGASTEAFF	TGTGCCAGCTCACCGGAGACAGGTGCCAGCACTGAAGCTTTCTTT
TRBV18	-	TRBJ1-1	-	12	CASSPLNTEAFF	TGTGCCAGCTCACCACTGAACACTGAAGCTTTCTTT
TRBV7-8	-	TRBJ2-5	TRBD1	17	CASSLLKDRGSKETQYF	TGTGCCAGCAGCTTATTGAAGGACAGGGGGTCAAAAGAGACCCAGTACTTC
TRBV5-1	few	TRBJ1-2	-	12	CASSLGRGGYTF	TGCGCCAGCAGCTTAGGGCGGGGAGGCTACACCTTC
TRBV5-8	-	TRBJ1-2	-	11	CASAVSGGYTF	TGTGCCAGCGCCGTCTCCGGTGGCTACACCTTC
TRBV5-1	-	TRBJ2-1	-	16	CASSLAGGAAYNEQFF	TGCGCCAGCAGCTTGGCCGGCGGGGCCGCCTACAATGAGCAGTTCTTC
TRBV6-1	once	TRBJ1-2	-	17	CASSGPGGTHPLYGYTF	TGTGCCAGCAGTGGGCCGGGGGGGACGCACCCCCTCTATGGCTACACCTTC
TRBV6-5	-	TRBJ1-2	-	13	CASSLTGRNGYTF	TGTGCCAGCAGTTTAACAGGGAGAAATGGCTACACCTTC
TRBV5-1	medium-sized	TRBJ1-2	-	16	CASSLAGGGGLHGYTF	TGCGCCAGCAGCTTGGCCGGGGGAGGGGGTCTCCATGGCTACACCTTC
TRBV5-1	-	TRBJ2-7	-	14	CASSLSGTSYEQYF	TGCGCCAGCAGCTTGTCAGGGACGTCCTACGAGCAGTACTTC
TRBV5-4	-	TRBJ1-1	-	14	CASSNRTGNTEAFF	TGTGCCAGCAGCAACCGTACCGGGAACACTGAAGCTTTCTTT
TRBV5-1	-	TRBJ2-2	-	15	CASSLGQTDTGELFF	TGCGCCAGCAGCTTGGGACAGACTGACACCGGGGAGCTGTTTTTT
TRBV27	medium-sized	TRBJ2-3	-	12	CASSKRGDTQYF	TGTGCCAGCAGTAAAAGGGGAGATACGCAGTATTTT
TRBV19	-	TRBJ2-1	TRBD1	18	CASSIFGALTGGGNEQFF	TGTGCCAGTAGTATTTTTGGGGCCTTGACAGGGGGAGGGAATGAGCAGTTCTTC
TRBV28	-	TRBJ2-5	TRBD1	15	CASSRAGGNPETQYF	TGTGCCAGCAGTCGGGCAGGGGGCAACCCAGAGACCCAGTACTTC
TRBV7-9	-	TRBJ1-2	-	14	CASSLARDINGYTF	TGTGCCAGCAGCTTAGCCCGGGACATCAATGGCTACACCTTC
TRBV5-3	-	TRBJ1-5	TRBD1	17	CARSFALGGASNQPQHF	TGTGCCAGAAGCTTCGCGTTAGGGGGCGCGAGCAATCAGCCCCAGCATTTT
TRBV4-3	-	TRBJ1-5	-	16	CANSQDLRGGNQPQHF	TGCGCCAACAGCCAAGATCTCAGGGGCGGCAATCAGCCCCAGCATTTT
TRBV6-2/TRBV6-3	-	TRBJ2-1	-	16	CASSYSVGGTGNEQFF	TGTGCCAGCAGTTACTCTGTCGGAGGGACCGGCAATGAGCAGTTCTTC
TRBV7-9	-	TRBJ1-1	TRBD1	17	CASSSGNRGNSDTEAFF	TGTGCCAGCAGCTCCGGAAACAGGGGGAATAGCGACACTGAAGCTTTCTTT
TRBV4-1	-	TRBJ1-2	-	15	CASSLLPTVNYGYTF	TGCGCCAGCAGCCTCCTGCCGACAGTTAACTATGGCTACACCTTC
TRBV6-5	few	TRBJ1-2	TRBD1	13	CAIRDRETRGYTF	TGTGCCATCCGGGACAGGGAGACGAGAGGCTACACCTTC
TRBV28	-	TRBJ2-4	TRBD2	17	CASSQSGTSAGKNIQYF	TGTGCCAGCAGTCAATCCGGGACTAGTGCTGGCAAAAACATTCAGTACTTC
TRBV18	-	TRBJ2-2	-	16	CASSPDGVGDTGELFF	TGTGCCAGCTCACCAGATGGGGTCGGTGATACCGGGGAGCTGTTTTTT
TRBV5-3	-	TRBJ1-2	TRBD1	17	CARSRGGRGGTFDGYTF	TGTGCCAGAAGTCGAGGTGGTAGAGGGGGCACCTTTGATGGCTACACCTTC
TRBV28	-	TRBJ1-3	-	16	CASHTIARVNRNTIYF	TGTGCCAGCCATACTATAGCACGGGTTAATAGAAACACCATATATTTT
TRBV28	-	TRBJ2-3	-	14	CASSLRGFGDTQYF	TGTGCCAGCAGTTTAAGGGGGTTTGGCGATACGCAGTATTTT
TRBV6-5	-	TRBJ1-2	-	14	CASSYSDGLYGYTF	TGTGCCAGCAGTTACTCGGACGGACTCTATGGCTACACCTTC
TRBV2	-	TRBJ1-1	-	15	CASSEAVGSGTEAFF	TGTGCCAGCAGTGAAGCAGTAGGGTCCGGCACTGAAGCTTTCTTT
TRBV5-5	-	TRBJ2-7	TRBD2	14	CASSFAGGYYEQYF	TGTGCCAGCAGCTTTGCGGGGGGGTACTACGAGCAGTACTTC
TRBV29-1	-	TRBJ2-2	-	13	CTGRGRNTGELFF	TGCACGGGGAGGGGGAGGAACACCGGGGAGCTGTTTTTT
TRBV4-1	-	TRBJ1-2	-	14	CASSPTDSPYGYTF	TGCGCCAGCAGCCCCACCGACAGCCCCTATGGCTACACCTTC